The 20 T cell receptor beta chains reported below all come from one sample, sequenced in a study of PD-1 blockade in mismatch repair-deficient tumors. The repertoire was sequenced with immunoSEQ multiplex PCR; TCRdb's copy has only in-frame clones and lacks some. Among more than 85,000 clones listed, approximately 80% were seen once. The starting material was peripheral blood, obtained about eight months after starting pembrolizumab. These receptors originate from an adult with mismatch repair-deficient cancer.

This chain joins TRBV6-4 and TRBJ2-1; the D gene is possibly TRBD2 (6 bases). This CDR3 comprises 13 residues. Germline CDR1 and CDR2: MRHNA and SNTAGT. The V end was cut by 6 bases, the J end by 9 bases, with 15 bases between. CDR3 residues: CASSLAIGGEQFF. In DNA, the CDR3 is TGTGCCAGCAGCCTCGCTATCGGGGGTGAGCAGTTCTTC.

The CDR3 loop reads CASGLTGEYQPQHF. The CDR3, as DNA: TGTGCCAGCGGATTGACAGGTGAATATCAGCCCCAGCATTTT. The chain recombines TRBV9 with TRBJ1-5; D is perhaps TRBD1 (6 bases). Germline V gene lookup returns CDR1 SGDLS and CDR2 YYNGEE. Trimming pared 7 bases from V and 5 bases from J, leaving 16 bases between. The CDR3 covers 14 residues.

The chain uses TRBV19 and TRBJ2-2; 7 bases match TRBD1. CDR3 length: 15 residues. The trim removed 3 bases at V and 8 bases at J, leaving 9 bases unmatched. Germline CDR1 LNHDA, CDR2 SQIVND (reference sequence). The CDR3 here is CASSIFTGVKGELFF. The CDR3 region has the DNA TGTGCCAGTAGTATTTTCACAGGGGTGAAAGGGGAGCTGTTTTTT.

This chain links TRBV29-1 with TRBJ1-2; weak D call: TRBD1 (6 bases). The ends were cut back, 3 bases at V and 0 bases at J, with 11 bases in the middle. Germline CDR1 is SQVTM and CDR2 is ANQGSEA. The CDR3 contains 14 residues. CDR3 loop: CSVERDTTNYGYTF. For the CDR3, the DNA is TGCAGCGTTGAGAGGGACACAACTAACTATGGCTACACCTTC.

The chain is built from TRBV2 and TRBJ2-3; D ambiguous. This CDR3 contains 14 residues. V was cut by 7 bases and J by 0 bases, with 11 bases left in between. The germline V gene has CDR1 SNHLY and CDR2 FYNNEI. DNA for the CDR3: TGTGCCAGCACCCCTTTTTCTAGCACAGATACGCAGTATTTT. Translation: CASTPFSSTDTQYF.

This chain uses TRBV11-3 with TRBJ2-1; 11 nucleotides match TRBD2. This CDR3 has 16 residues. Germline V lookup: CDR1 SGHNT, CDR2 YENEEA. Trimming took 2 bases from V and 6 from J; bases not matched to a gene: 6. Here the CDR3 reads CASSLTSGSFANEQFF. In DNA, the CDR3 is TGTGCCAGCAGCTTAACTAGCGGGAGCTTCGCCAATGAGCAGTTCTTC.

V usage is TRBV5-1 and J usage is TRBJ2-2; D unresolved. There are 16 residues in the CDR3. Trimming took 1 base from V and 1 from J, leaving 11 bases between them. Looked up from germline, CDR1 is SGHRS and CDR2 is YFSETQ. The CDR3 nucleotides read TGCGCCAGCAGCTTGAAACGCCCCGGGAACACCGGGGAGCTGTTTTTT. Translated: CASSLKRPGNTGELFF.

The chain employs TRBV11-2 and TRBJ2-7, with 11 bases identical to TRBD1. With 10 bases clipped from V and 2 bases from J, the junction kept 7 bases outside the gene matches. The CDR3 loop spans 14 amino acids. Germline lookup yields CDR1 SGHAT and CDR2 FQNNGV. DNA for the CDR3: TGTGCCACCGGTCCGGGACAGGGGGCCTACGAGCAGTACTTC. Protein sequence: CATGPGQGAYEQYF.

The chain recombines TRBV19 with TRBJ1-4; 8 nucleotides match TRBD1. There are 16 residues in the CDR3. Trimming took 6 bases from V and 0 from J; bases not matched to a gene: 6. The germline V gene has CDR1 LNHDA and CDR2 SQIVND (reference sequence). DNA of the CDR3: TGTGCCAGTAGCGACAGGGGCCGACCAACTAATGAAAAACTGTTTTTT. Translation gives CASSDRGRPTNEKLFF. The full variable domain, in which reference TRBV19 and TRBJ1-4 provide the parts outside the CDR3, is DGGITQSPKYLFRKEGQNVTLSCEQNLNHDAMYWYRQDPGQGLRLIYYSQIVNDFQKGDIAEGYSVSREKKESFPLTVTSAQKNPTAFYLCASSDRGRPTNEKLFFGSGTQLSVL.

The chain joins TRBV5-1 to TRBJ2-7, with 7 bases aligning to TRBD1. Germline values: CDR1 SGHRS, CDR2 YFSETQ. V lost 0 bases to trimming and J lost 5 bases; unmatched junction nucleotides: 5. There are 14 residues in the CDR3. The DNA for the CDR3 is TGCGCCAGCAGCTTGGGACAGGGAACGAACGAGCAGTACTTC. Translated: CASSLGQGTNEQYF.

The CDR3 protein is CASWWQPSSTDTQYF. CDR3 nucleotides: TGTGCCAGCTGGTGGCAGCCCTCTAGCACAGATACGCAGTATTTT. V and J are TRBV2 and TRBJ2-3; no definite D call. Germline V CDR1 and CDR2: SNHLY, FYNNEI. This CDR3 comprises 15 residues. Trimming took 8 bases from V and 0 from J, leaving 15 bases between them. The variable domain in full, completed from reference TRBV2 and TRBJ2-3, reads EPEVTQTPSHQVTQMGQEVILRCVPISNHLYFYWYRQILGQKVEFLVSFYNNEISEKSEIFDDQFSVERPDGSNFTLKIRSTKLEDSAMYFCASWWQPSSTDTQYFGPGTRLTVL.

The V gene is TRBV11-3, the J gene TRBJ2-1, with a tentative D call TRBD2 (5 bases). This CDR3 region has 16 residues. V was trimmed by 5 bases and J by 0 bases, leaving 14 bases between them. Germline V gene sequence: CDR1 SGHNT, CDR2 YENEEA. CDR3 residues: CASSPKRRSSYNEQFF. CDR3 coding DNA: TGTGCCAGCAGCCCTAAGCGGAGAAGCTCCTACAATGAGCAGTTCTTC.

The gene calls are TRBV6-1 and TRBJ2-7, with a possible D match to TRBD2 (5 bases). Per the germline V gene, CDR1 is MNHNS and CDR2 is SASEGT. The CDR3 is 16 residues long. The germline V and J ends were trimmed by 4 bases and 3 bases, with 19 bases remaining between them. The CDR3 coding sequence is TGTGCCAGCAGTGTGCCGGAGACCCTGGACTTCTACGAGCAGTACTTC. It encodes CASSVPETLDFYEQYF.

The genes are TRBV9 and TRBJ2-3, with 11 bases fitting TRBD2. The CDR3 consists of 17 residues. J lost 1 base, V lost 4 bases, and 8 bases had no gene match. The germline CDR1 and CDR2 sequences are SGDLS and YYNGEE. The CDR3 loop reads CASSLQLSGRGTDTQYF. The CDR3 DNA reads TGTGCCAGCAGCCTACAACTTAGCGGGAGGGGCACAGATACGCAGTATTTT. The full variable domain, its missing parts supplied by reference TRBV9 and TRBJ2-3, is DSGVTQTPKHLITATGQRVTLRCSPRSGDLSVYWYQQSLDQGLQFLIQYYNGEERAKGNILERFSAQQFPDLHSELNLSSLELGDSALYFCASSLQLSGRGTDTQYFGPGTRLTVL.

This sequence joins TRBV7-2 and TRBJ1-3; 7 bases fit TRBD1. The CDR3 spans 15 residues. J lost 8 bases, V lost 1 base, and 8 bases had no gene match. In germline, CDR1 is SGHTA, CDR2 FQGNSA. The CDR3 spells CASSLEGAPADTIYF. The CDR3 DNA is TGTGCCAGCAGCTTAGAGGGGGCTCCTGCGGACACCATATATTTT.

The chain couples TRBV29-1 to TRBJ1-2; the D gene is possibly TRBD1 (5 bases). The length of the CDR3 is 10 residues. The V end lost 6 bases, the J end lost 7 bases, and 9 bases lay between the germline ends. Looked up from germline, CDR1 is SQVTM and CDR2 is ANQGSEA. CDR3 sequence reads: CSVRGFGYTF. The CDR3 region has the DNA TGCAGCGTGAGGGGTTTTGGCTACACCTTC.

The chain links TRBV13 to TRBJ2-1, with 7 bases aligning to TRBD2. Germline V gene lookup returns CDR1 PRHDT and CDR2 FYEKMQ (reference sequence). The CDR3 has 14 amino acids. V lost 5 bases to trimming and J lost 10 bases; unmatched junction nucleotides: 11. CDR3 coding DNA: TGTGCCAGCAGCCCCCCGACTAGCATTCAGGAGCAGTTCTTC. This gives the protein CASSPPTSIQEQFF.

The chain combines TRBV30 with TRBJ2-1, with 9 bases lining up with TRBD1. The CDR3 totals 15 residues. Germline values: CDR1 GTSNPN, CDR2 SVGIG (reference sequence). After removal of 3 bases from V and 0 bases from J, the junction contained 3 bases not matched to a gene. CDR3 amino acids: CAWRVTGGSYNEQFF. The CDR3 DNA follows: TGTGCCTGGAGAGTGACAGGGGGCTCCTACAATGAGCAGTTCTTC.

The rearrangement joins TRBV4-1 to TRBJ2-7, with 11 bases matching TRBD2. Germline V lookup: CDR1 MGHRA, CDR2 YSYEKL. Trimming removed 3 bases from V and 0 bases from J; junction bases left unmatched: 13. The CDR3 extends over 19 amino acids. The CDR3 sequence: CASSHAPGTSGASSYEQYF. CDR3 DNA sequence: TGCGCCAGCAGCCATGCACCCGGGACTAGCGGAGCGAGCTCCTACGAGCAGTACTTC.

The chain combines TRBV29-1 with TRBJ2-1; D is possibly TRBD2 (5 bases). V lost 1 base, J lost 5 bases, and 15 bases lay in between. Germline-derived CDR1 and CDR2 are SQVTM and ANQGSEA. CDR3 length: 15 residues. The CDR3 loop reads CSVEVWGVGNNEQFF. In nucleotides, the CDR3 is TGCAGCGTTGAAGTATGGGGAGTGGGGAACAATGAGCAGTTCTTC.